One and the same sample provided the 25 T cell receptor beta chains below, sequenced in a study of blood T cell repertoires in COVID-19. TCRdb keeps only in-frame clones here, not all; method: immunoSEQ multiplex PCR. This sample has around 340,000 clones, with roughly 90% found just once. Sequences were obtained from peripheral blood. The receptors stem from a woman aged 55-69 years with COVID-19, enrolled during active disease.

This sequence joins TRBV6-4 and TRBJ2-1, with 10 bases matching TRBD1. The CDR3 is 14 residues long. J was trimmed by 6 bases and V by 5 bases; bases with no gene match: 4. Germline values: CDR1 MRHNA, CDR2 SNTAGT. The DNA of the CDR3 is TGTGCCAGCAGTCCGGGACAGGGGCGCAATGAGCAGTTCTTC. The encoded protein is CASSPGQGRNEQFF.

This clone was seen just once. This chain links TRBV7-2 with TRBJ2-7; 9 bases agree with TRBD2. CDR3 length: 17 amino acids. Germline V lookup: CDR1 SGHTA, CDR2 FQGNSA. V gave up 0 bases and J gave up 0 bases; unmatched junction bases: 6. The CDR3 bases are TGTGCCAGCAGCTTAGCTAAGGCTAGCGGGGTCTCCTACGAGCAGTACTTC. Protein: CASSLAKASGVSYEQYF.

J is TRBJ1-6 and V is TRBV7-2; D gene unclear. Germline assignment: CDR1 SGHTA and CDR2 FQGNSA. The length of the CDR3 is 19 residues. V lost 4 bases and J lost 0, with 19 bases in between. CDR3 DNA: TGTGCCAGCAGCTCGCCCCGAGCGGGCAGTAGCTCCTATAATTCACCCCTCCACTTT. Translation: CASSSPRAGSSSYNSPLHF.

The rearrangement uses TRBV30 and TRBJ1-5, with a tentative D call TRBD1 (5 bases). V gave up 1 base and J gave up 7 bases, with 17 bases separating them. The CDR3 spans 15 residues. CDR1 GTSNPN and CDR2 SVGIG come from the germline V gene (reference sequence). In nucleotides, the CDR3 is TGTGCCTGGAGTGCCGGCCATGGGGCAGGACAGCCCCAGCATTTT. Its protein is CAWSAGHGAGQPQHF.

CDR3 protein: CASSLDTHTDTQYF. In nucleotides, the CDR3 is TGTGCCAGCAGCTTAGACACCCACACAGATACGCAGTATTTT. The rearrangement uses TRBV7-9 and TRBJ2-3, with unresolved D. Per germline, CDR1 SEHNR and CDR2 FQNEAQ (reference sequence). The length of the CDR3 is 14 residues. The V gene lost 1 base and the J gene lost 2 bases, with 7 bases spanning the gap.

Regarding this clone: The sample holds other DNA sequences that translate to the same CDR3. The chain recombines TRBV5-1 with TRBJ2-7; D is unresolved. The CDR3 extends over 14 amino acids. Germline loops: CDR1 SGHRS, CDR2 YFSETQ. V was pared by 0 bases and J by 0 bases, with 7 bases between. This chain's CDR3 is CASSLGGSSYEQYF. The CDR3 DNA follows: TGCGCCAGCAGCTTGGGAGGCAGCTCCTACGAGCAGTACTTC. Complete variable domain (other parts from reference TRBV5-1 and TRBJ2-7): KAGVTQTPRYLIKTRGQQVTLSCSPISGHRSVSWYQQTPGQGLQFLFEYFSETQRNKGNFPGRFSGRQFSNSRSEMNVSTLELGDSALYLCASSLGGSSYEQYFGPGTRLTVT.

This clone has a single count. The chain uses TRBV19 and TRBJ2-4, with D possibly matching TRBD2 (5 bases). Germline CDR1 reads LNHDA; CDR2 reads SQIVND (reference sequence). This CDR3 contains 16 residues. V was shortened by 5 bases and J by 2 bases, with 16 bases between the two germline ends. Here the CDR3 DNA reads TGTGCCAGTAGTTTAGGACTTCCCATTACCAAAAACATTCAGTACTTC. Translated: CASSLGLPITKNIQYF.

A word on this clone: At one boundary the junction diverges from the germline segment, which might be a read error. The chain uses TRBV12-3 or TRBV12-4 and TRBJ1-2; 9 bases are a match to TRBD1. This CDR3 has 11 residues. The CDR3 reads CASSSGTGRSF. In nucleotides, the CDR3 is TGTGCCAGCAGTTCCGGGACAGGGAGAAGCTTC.

The rearrangement joins TRBV3-1 (or the pseudogene TRBV3-2) to TRBJ1-6, with 10 bases that match TRBD1. The J segment lost 10 bases and the V segment lost 3 bases, leaving 6 bases of the junction unmatched. Germline V gives CDR1 LGHDT, CDR2 YNNKEL (reference sequence). The CDR3 totals 15 residues. The CDR3 protein is CASSHRTGGESPLHF. Written as DNA, the CDR3 is TGTGCCAGCAGCCATCGGACAGGGGGTGAATCACCCCTCCACTTT.

This clone came up a few times. This chain joins TRBV6-2 or TRBV6-3 and TRBJ2-2; 12 bases fit TRBD2. Germline V gene lookup returns CDR1 MNHEY and CDR2 SVGEGT. V shed 5 bases and J 7 bases; nucleotides not matched to a gene: 2. There are 14 residues in the CDR3. CDR3 DNA: TGTGCCAGCAGTCAGGGACTAGCGGGCGGGGAGCTGTTTTTT. Its translation is CASSQGLAGGELFF.

V is TRBV6-4 and J is TRBJ2-1, with D unclear. Trimming shortened V by 6 bases and J by 8 bases, and 5 bases separated the two germline ends. Per germline, CDR1 MRHNA and CDR2 SNTAGT. The length of the CDR3 is 10 residues. In DNA, the CDR3 is TGTGCCAGCAGGTACTATGAGCAGTTCTTC. Encoded protein: CASRYYEQFF.

This clone showed up just once. The chain carries TRBV5-1 and TRBJ1-4; D unclear. This CDR3 comprises 14 residues. Germline CDR1 SGHRS, CDR2 YFSETQ. V lost 2 bases and J lost 6, with 11 bases in between. CDR3 region: CASSLSLADEKLFF. The CDR3 DNA reads TGCGCCAGCAGCTTATCCCTGGCGGATGAAAAACTGTTTTTT.

This chain uses TRBV7-8 with TRBJ2-5, with D possibly TRBD1 on 6 matching bases. This CDR3 spans 15 amino acids. Germline CDR1 SGHVS, CDR2 FQNEAQ. V was trimmed by 1 base and J by 2 bases, leaving 11 bases between them. The CDR3 nucleotides read TGTGCCAGCAGCTTAGTGACCAGGGGACAAGAGACCCAGTACTTC. As protein: CASSLVTRGQETQYF.

CDR3 protein: CASSQGTWPHQPQHF. As DNA, the CDR3 is TGCGCCAGCAGCCAAGGGACATGGCCCCATCAGCCCCAGCATTTT. This rearrangement joins TRBV4-1 to TRBJ1-5, with D possibly TRBD1 on 5 matching bases. The V gene lost 1 base and the J gene lost 5 bases, with 12 bases spanning the gap. This CDR3 spans 15 amino acids. Germline V lookup: CDR1 MGHRA, CDR2 YSYEKL.

The count of this clone is one. The gene calls are TRBV19 and TRBJ2-7, with TRBD2 identical over 8 bases. This CDR3 is 15 amino acids long. The germline V gene encodes CDR1 LNHDA and CDR2 SQIVND (reference sequence). V was clipped by 3 bases and J by 2 bases; unmatched bases: 6. CDR3 residues: CASSMSLAATYEQYF. CDR3 bases: TGTGCCAGTAGTATGTCACTAGCGGCAACCTACGAGCAGTACTTC.

The chain links TRBV2 to TRBJ2-7; D is unclear. CDR3 length equals 13 residues. With 4 bases removed from V and 7 bases from J, the gap between germline ends came to 14 bases. From germline, CDR1 is SNHLY and CDR2 FYNNEI. CDR3 residues: CASSVETPGEQYF. The CDR3 coding sequence is TGTGCCAGCAGTGTAGAGACCCCCGGGGAGCAGTACTTC.

The chain links TRBV11-2 to TRBJ1-2; 8 bases align to TRBD1. The CDR3 totals 14 residues. V was clipped by 4 bases and J by 8 bases; unmatched bases: 9. Germline loops: CDR1 SGHAT, CDR2 FQNNGV. CDR3 bases: TGTGCCAGCAGCTCTTTAGGACAGGGAGGCGGCTACACCTTC. It is translated as CASSSLGQGGGYTF. Drawing the rest from reference TRBV11-2 and TRBJ1-2, the complete variable domain is EAGVAQSPRYKIIEKRQSVAFWCNPISGHATLYWYQQILGQGPKLLIQFQNNGVVDDSQLPKDRFSAERLKGVDSTLKIQPAKLEDSAVYLCASSSLGQGGGYTFGSGTRLTVV.

The count of this clone is one. This chain connects TRBV5-1 to TRBJ2-3; 11 bases are a match to TRBD1. Germline assignment: CDR1 SGHRS and CDR2 YFSETQ. V trimming: 7 bases; J trimming: 2 bases; junction bases outside the gene matches: 3. The CDR3 is 14 residues long. The CDR3 protein is CASGQGAPTDTQYF. The CDR3 DNA reads as TGCGCCAGCGGACAGGGGGCGCCCACAGATACGCAGTATTTT. Complete variable domain (other parts from reference TRBV5-1 and TRBJ2-3): KAGVTQTPRYLIKTRGQQVTLSCSPISGHRSVSWYQQTPGQGLQFLFEYFSETQRNKGNFPGRFSGRQFSNSRSEMNVSTLELGDSALYLCASGQGAPTDTQYFGPGTRLTVL.

The V and J genes are TRBV3-1 (or the pseudogene TRBV3-2) and TRBJ2-5; 10 bases agree with TRBD1. Unmatched junction bases numbered 13, after V lost 4 bases and J lost 5 bases. The CDR3 runs to 17 residues. Germline loops: CDR1 LGHDT, CDR2 YNNKEL (reference sequence). The CDR3 spells CASSRDGTGVTQETQYF. In DNA form, the CDR3 reads TGTGCCAGCAGCCGGGACGGGACAGGGGTGACCCAGGAGACCCAGTACTTC.

The V gene is TRBV5-6, the J gene TRBJ1-6; D not resolved. Germline-derived CDR1 and CDR2 are SGHDT and YYEEEE. The CDR3 sequence is 13 residues long. V lost 4 bases to trimming and J lost 14 bases, with 16 bases between them. This CDR3 is CASSPYIAGSLHF. CDR3 bases: TGTGCCAGCAGCCCTTACATCGCCGGGTCCCTCCACTTT.

This clone was observed a single time. The genes are TRBV7-3 and TRBJ1-6, with D perhaps TRBD1 (6 bases). V lost 5 bases, J lost 13 bases, and 18 bases lay in between. The CDR3 covers 14 residues. In germline, CDR1 is SGHTA, CDR2 FQGTGA. In DNA, the CDR3 is TGTGCCAGCAGCCAGGGATCCACGACAGGCCCCCTCCACTTT. As protein: CASSQGSTTGPLHF.

The chain combines TRBV6-4 with TRBJ2-1; 8 nucleotides agree with TRBD2. The germline V gene has CDR1 MRHNA and CDR2 SNTAGT. The CDR3 runs to 13 residues. Trimming removed 6 bases from V and 2 bases from J; junction bases left unmatched: 0. The CDR3 protein is CASRGLAYNEQFF. The CDR3 region has the DNA TGTGCCAGCAGGGGACTAGCCTACAATGAGCAGTTCTTC.

The chain joins TRBV29-1 to TRBJ1-2; D gene unclear. V dropped 4 bases and J dropped 11 bases, with 5 bases sitting between them. The CDR3 has 8 amino acids. Germline values: CDR1 SQVTM, CDR2 ANQGSEA. Written as DNA, the CDR3 is TGCAGCGTTGGGCCGTACACCTTC. This sequence encodes CSVGPYTF.

CDR3 bases: TGTGCCAGCAGTTACTCGTCCAACGCAGGGGTGGATGAGCAGTTCTTC. Its translation is CASSYSSNAGVDEQFF. The genes are TRBV6-2 or TRBV6-3 and TRBJ2-1; a weak D match, TRBD1 (6 bases). The CDR3 covers 16 residues. The germline gives CDR1 MNHEY, CDR2 SVGEGT. With 0 bases removed from V and 8 bases from J, the gap between germline ends came to 17 bases.

The chain combines TRBV2 with TRBJ1-1, with 8 bases identical to TRBD1. The CDR3 contains 13 residues. Looked up from germline, CDR1 is SNHLY and CDR2 is FYNNEI. Trimming removed 5 bases from V and 3 bases from J; junction bases left unmatched: 2. The CDR3 reads CASSPDRDTEAFF. The CDR3 bases are TGTGCCAGCAGTCCGGACAGGGACACTGAAGCTTTCTTT.